This T cell receptor beta chain comes out of a study of Graves' ophthalmopathy and Graves' hyperthyroidism. This CDR3 contains 14 residues. The V end lost 2 bases, the J end lost 5 bases, and 12 bases lay between the germline ends. CDR1 is SEHNR, CDR2 FQNEAQ, per germline (reference sequence). Only a few counts were recorded for this clonotype. Its antigen is not known. The sequenced template was RNA, covering the TCR beta CDR3 region. HTBI primers were employed in first-round RT-PCR, then a second-round multiplex PCR followed. TCRdb reanalysed the multiplex PCR reads using MiXCR and keeps one entry per CDR3 protein. This sample has about 700,000 distinct CDR3 sequences, with roughly 40% found just once. Overall study results and limits: Stable hyperthyroidism and ophthalmopathy were told apart by a 13-signature model, which achieved about 88% sensitivity and approximately 81% specificity. In predicting ophthalmopathy progression, the model reached approximately 70% sensitivity and under 85% specificity. Blood repertoires reportedly contained most expanded thyroid clonotypes above 0.001 frequency.

The receptor was derived from an adult man with Graves' ophthalmopathy. This chain links TRBV7-9 with TRBJ1-2, with D maybe TRBD1 (6 bases). The material sequenced was peripheral blood. DNA for the CDR3: TGTGCCAGCAGCTTACTGACAGGTTATTATGGCTACACCTTC. Translating it yields CASSLLTGYYGYTF.